The source of this T cell receptor (beta chain) is a study of shared clonotypes between healthy human individuals. Across the study: CD4 naive cells filled three plates per donor, CD4 memory three, CD8 naive two and CD8 memory one.

This table comes from immunoSEQ multiplex PCR, and its TCRdb copy is limited to in-frame clones, with some not included. This sample has some 2 million clones, with roughly 94% found just once. Division of CD4+ cells produced a CD45RA+ naive subset and a CD45RA-negative memory subset. Trimming removed 1 base from V and 4 bases from J, with 14 bases in between. The germline V gene encodes CDR1 SGHRS and CDR2 YFSETQ. The length of the CDR3 is 15 residues. Material for sequencing was naive CD4+ T cells sorted from blood. The sample's subset: CD45RA+ positively selected. The receptor was isolated from a man younger than 35 in good health. The rearrangement links TRBV5-1 to TRBJ1-1; weak D call: TRBD1 (5 bases). The CDR3: CASSLSRGAGTEAFF. The CDR3 bases are TGCGCCAGCAGCTTGAGTAGGGGCGCGGGCACTGAAGCTTTCTTT.